This T cell receptor (beta chain) was found in a study of human CD8 memory T cell subsets. The CDR3 is 14 residues long. Germline V lookup: CDR1 DFQATT, CDR2 SNEGSKA (reference sequence). Notes on the study in general: Similarly high diversity was seen in stem-like memory and precursor exhausted T cells, but not in effector memory cells. Estimates that used Chao1 suggested higher diversity in stem-like memory T cells than in precursor exhausted T cells.

Details on this clonotype: Its antigen is unknown.

Production of TCR beta libraries used UMI-labeled 5' RACE as the method. In the original analysis: Libraries were built for TCR beta, and each one held between about 2,600 and 18,000 functional CDR3 beta clonotypes. TCRdb reprocessed the 5' RACE reads, keeping one entry per CDR3 protein, no DNA. TCRdb's processing, not the authors', yielded these V and J calls. Here the sample table reports about 5,800 distinct CDR3 sequences. TPEX denoted exhausted-like, CCR7+ PD-1+ TIGIT+ early memory CD8+ T cells. The authors enriched total CD8+ T cells by negative magnetic separation. The origin of this receptor is a human donor in good health. Sequenced material: CD8+ T cells from PBMCs. The V and J genes are TRBV20-1 and TRBJ2-4; there is no DNA to check the TCRdb D call of TRBD1. CDR3 amino acids: CSARDIRDIDIQYF.